This is a list of T cell receptor beta chains from one sample in a study of vaccination and CD4 T cells after COVID-19. The antigens these receptors bind are not known. TCRdb used MiXCR to reprocess the PCR reads, holding one entry per CDR3 protein. This sample yields under 20,000 distinct CDR3 sequences, of which 47% are seen a single time; 13% belongs to the top ten. Specimen: cultured CD4+ T cells from blood. Receptors originate from a human donor with COVID-19. Both conserved end residues are part of each CDR3. A D gene is named only where the DNA matches it firmly. Some rows have no size entry. The others give once, few or many, or a class for an expanded clone.

d_call,clone_size,v_call,j_call,cdr3_aa,cdr3_nt
TRBD1,few,TRBV28,TRBJ1-2,CASSLKSTGAGYTF,TGTGCCAGCAGTCTCAAATCGACAGGGGCCGGCTACACCTTC
TRBD1,NA,TRBV24-1,TRBJ2-2,CASTGRHTGELFF,TGTGCCTCGACAGGGCGCCACACCGGGGAGCTGTTTTTT
NA,NA,TRBV28,TRBJ1-2,CASRLPRAYGYTF,TGTGCCAGCAGGTTACCAAGGGCTTACGGCTACACCTTC
NA,NA,TRBV10-3,TRBJ1-1,CAIIGGDDTEAFF,TGTGCCATCATAGGGGGTGATGACACTGAAGCTTTCTTT
TRBD1,few,TRBV15,TRBJ1-2,CATSRDRQGGYGYTF,TGTGCCACCAGCAGAGATCGACAGGGCGGGTATGGCTACACCTTC
NA,large,TRBV6-5,TRBJ2-3,CASSYSTAWWGTQYF,TGTGCCAGCAGTTACTCAACCGCTTGGTGGGGGACGCAGTATTTT
TRBD2,NA,TRBV20-1,TRBJ2-5,CSAPSSGAWGETQYF,TGCAGTGCTCCTTCTAGCGGGGCCTGGGGGGAGACCCAGTACTTC
TRBD1,NA,TRBV28,TRBJ2-7,CASSLTGDPSYEQYF,TGTGCCAGCAGTTTAACAGGGGACCCCTCCTACGAGCAGTACTTC
NA,NA,TRBV7-2,TRBJ1-1,CASSLVPPNTEAFF,TGTGCCAGCAGCCTCGTCCCCCCGAACACTGAAGCTTTCTTT
TRBD2,NA,TRBV19,TRBJ2-3,CASSMTSGGVSTDTQYF,TGTGCCAGTAGTATGACTAGCGGGGGGGTGAGCACAGATACGCAGTATTTT
NA,few,TRBV5-8,TRBJ2-3,CASSFRIPPNF,TGTGCCAGCAGCTTCAGGATCCCGCCTAATTTT
NA,few,TRBV10-1,TRBJ1-6,CASSGRQHGSSPLHF,TGCGCCAGCAGTGGCCGACAGCACGGGAGTTCACCCCTCCACTTT
TRBD2,NA,TRBV12-3/TRBV12-4,TRBJ2-5,CASSATSGGLLSTQYF,TGTGCCAGCAGTGCCACTAGCGGGGGACTACTCAGCACCCAGTACTTC
TRBD1,few,TRBV5-1,TRBJ1-2,CASRPTGGNVPTLNGYTF,TGCGCCAGCAGACCGACAGGGGGGAATGTCCCGACTTTGAATGGCTACACCTTC
TRBD1,few,TRBV7-3,TRBJ1-2,CASSFRTGRVFGYTF,TGTGCCAGCAGCTTTAGGACAGGGAGGGTCTTTGGCTACACCTTC
NA,NA,TRBV20-1,TRBJ1-3,CSAKGGDTIYF,TGCAGTGCTAAGGGGGGTGACACCATATATTTT
NA,NA,TRBV6-4,TRBJ1-6,CASSDRAFGSPLHF,TGTGCCAGCAGTGACAGGGCCTTTGGTTCACCCCTCCACTTT